Listed below are T cell receptor beta chains from one sample, sequenced in a study of tumor and adjacent non-tumor tissue in lung cancer. TCRdb recomputed calls from the multiplex PCR reads with MiXCR, one row per CDR3 protein. The sample has approximately 65,000 distinct CDR3 sequences; roughly three fifths are singletons. Sequencing used lung tumor tissue. Source of these receptors: a man in his forties or fifties with non-small cell lung cancer. Both conserved end residues are part of each CDR3. A D gene is named only where the DNA matches it firmly. Clone size, where shown, is once, few, many, or a class for clones that have expanded.

j_call,clone_size,v_call,d_call,cdr3_nt,cdr3_aa
TRBJ2-1,.,TRBV4-1,.,TGCGCCAGCAGCCAAGATCTGCTGGGGCGGATCTCCTACTATGAGCAGTTCTTC,CASSQDLLGRISYYEQFF
TRBJ1-2,.,TRBV28,.,TGTGCCAGCGAGGGTCGGGATTTTAACTATGGCTACACCTTC,CASEGRDFNYGYTF
TRBJ2-7,.,TRBV12-3/TRBV12-4,.,TGTGCCAACGGTGAGTGGACCGTCTCCTACGAGCATTACTTC,CANGEWTVSYEHYF
TRBJ2-1,once,TRBV7-9,TRBD2,TGTGCCAGCTGCTTTTGGCGGGAGGGCCCCAATGAGCAGCTCTTC,CASCFWREGPNEQLF
TRBJ1-3,.,TRBV11-2,TRBD1,TGTGTCAGCGGGACAGGTTTGGGAACCATCATATATTTT,CVSGTGLGTIIYF
TRBJ2-3,.,TRBV11-3,TRBD2,TGTGCCCGCAGCCCAGGGACTAGCGGGTTTGCAGATACGCAACATTTT,CARSPGTSGFADTQHF
TRBJ2-7,few,TRBV11-2,.,TGTGTCATCAGCTCTGCCCAGGGGCAGGCCCCTTGGGAGCAGTACTTC,CVISSAQGQAPWEQYF
TRBJ2-2,once,TRBV30,TRBD1,TGTGTCTGGACTCCGGGACAGGGATTAACCGGGGATCTGTTTTTT,CVWTPGQGLTGDLFF
TRBJ2-1,many,TRBV11-2,TRBD1,TGTGCCAGCAGCTCACAGGGGTATGAGCAGTTCTTC,CASSSQGYEQFF
TRBJ2-3,.,TRBV6-1,TRBD1,TGTGCCATCATCCCCACAGGGGGAAGCACAGATACGCGGTATTTT,CAIIPTGGSTDTRYF
TRBJ2-2,.,TRBV20-1,.,TGCAGTGCTACCCGCAAAGAGCGGACCGGGGAGCTGTTTTTT,CSATRKERTGELFF
TRBJ1-1,.,TRBV6-6,TRBD1,TGTGCCAGCCTACAGGGGGCGGGGGCTGAAGTTTTCTTT,CASLQGAGAEVFF
TRBJ2-7,few,TRBV19,TRBD1,TGTGCCAGTAGTTCCACAGGGGGCAGCTCCTACGAGCAGTACTTC,CASSSTGGSSYEQYF
TRBJ1-5,many,TRBV6-1,.,TGTGCCAGCGCGACAGGACCCCATCAGCCCCAGCATTTT,CASATGPHQPQHF
TRBJ1-6,many,TRBV12-3/TRBV12-4,.,TGTGCCAGCAGTTTAGCGGGAGCCAAGGGTGGAAATTCACCCCTCCACTTT,CASSLAGAKGGNSPLHF
TRBJ1-2,.,TRBV11-2,.,TGTGCCAGCATCTGGCGGACGGGGGGCCACTATGTCTACACCTTC,CASIWRTGGHYVYTF
TRBJ1-1,.,TRBV4-2,TRBD1,TGTGCCAGCAGTCATATAGGACAGGGCGACACTGAAGCTTTCTTT,CASSHIGQGDTEAFF
TRBJ2-7,.,TRBV4-1,.,TGCGCCAGCAGCCAAGATTCCGGCAGCTCCTACGAGCAGTACTTC,CASSQDSGSSYEQYF
TRBJ2-7,.,TRBV28,.,TGTGCCGGCACCGCGGTGGGTCACGAACAGTACTTC,CAGTAVGHEQYF
TRBJ2-1,.,TRBV5-1,TRBD2,TGCGCCAGCAGCATGTCTAGCGGGAGTTCAAATGAGCAGTTCTTC,CASSMSSGSSNEQFF
TRBJ2-3,many,TRBV27,.,TGTGCCAGCAAGAAGGGGTTGGCAGATACGCAGTATTTT,CASKKGLADTQYF
TRBJ1-2,few,TRBV12-3/TRBV12-4,TRBD1,TGTGCCAGCAGTTTGGACAGGGAGACCTTC,CASSLDRETF
TRBJ1-1,.,TRBV6-6,TRBD1,TGTGTCAGCAGTTCGCGGGACAGGGGCGCTGTGGGTGAAGTTTTCTTT,CVSSSRDRGAVGEVFF
TRBJ2-7,few,TRBV7-8,.,TGTGCCAGCAGCTTAGTCCAGAGCTCCTACGAGCAGTACTTC,CASSLVQSSYEQYF
TRBJ2-1,.,TRBV6-5,TRBD2,TGTGCCAGCAGTTACTCGGCTACTAGCGGTAACAGTGAGCATTTCTTC,CASSYSATSGNSEHFF
TRBJ2-7,many,TRBV11-2,.,TGTGCCAGCAGCTTCCAGGAAAACTACGAGCAGTACTTC,CASSFQENYEQYF
TRBJ2-7,many,TRBV4-2,TRBD2,TGTGCCAGCAGCCAAGATGGGGGGGAGGGAGAGCAGTACTTC,CASSQDGGEGEQYF
TRBJ2-7,medium-sized,TRBV6-1,.,TGTGCCAGCACCTGGGGGATGGTGTACGAGCAGTACTTC,CASTWGMVYEQYF
TRBJ2-3,.,TRBV6-1,.,TGTGTCAGCGGTGGCACAGATACGCAGTATTTT,CVSGGTDTQYF
TRBJ2-1,.,TRBV7-9,TRBD2,TGTGCCAGCAGCCCCGAATTTCAAGCGGGATGGGCACATGAGCAGTTCTTC,CASSPEFQAGWAHEQFF
TRBJ2-1,many,TRBV5-6,TRBD2,TGTGCCAGCAGCAATCCTAGCGGGAGGGCCGCGAATGAGCAGTTCTTC,CASSNPSGRAANEQFF
TRBJ2-2,.,TRBV7-9,TRBD2,TGTGTCAGCAGCTCCAACCTGGGAGGGGCGAACACTGGGGAGCTGTTTTTT,CVSSSNLGGANTGELFF
TRBJ2-4,many,TRBV6-1,.,TGTGCCAGTTTAGGGACACCAGTAACCAAAAACATTCAGTACTTC,CASLGTPVTKNIQYF
TRBJ2-1,.,TRBV12-3/TRBV12-4,.,TGTGCCAGCATCGTAGTGGGGGCCACCTACACTGTGCAGTTCTTC,CASIVVGATYTVQFF
TRBJ2-3,.,TRBV10-3,.,TGTGCCATCAGTGAGTCGACGGACTTGATATATACGCAGTATTTT,CAISESTDLIYTQYF
TRBJ2-7,.,TRBV14,.,TGTACCAGCAGCCAATTTCAAGGTCTACAGGGAGAGCAGTACTTC,CTSSQFQGLQGEQYF
TRBJ2-7,.,TRBV28,TRBD1,TGTGCCAGCCAGGGGGCTAGGGAGCAGTACTTC,CASQGAREQYF
TRBJ1-6,few,TRBV11-2,.,TGTGCCAGTAGCTTCCCGGGACACAACTATAATTCACCGCTCCACTTT,CASSFPGHNYNSPLHF
TRBJ2-6,many,TRBV7-9,.,TGTGCCAGCAGCTTACGCAGCTCTGGGGCCAACGTCCTGACTTTC,CASSLRSSGANVLTF
TRBJ2-7,once,TRBV5-5,.,TGTGCCAGCAGCCGGGGGCCGGGGGGCATGGCCTACGAGCAGTACTTC,CASSRGPGGMAYEQYF
TRBJ1-6,once,TRBV28,.,TGTGCCAGCACCCCAGCGGCGACAACCAGAAGTTCATCCCTCCACTTT,CASTPAATTRSSSLHF
TRBJ1-1,once,TRBV29-1,.,TGCAGTATTATGGCCCCAGGGGACGCCACTGAAGCTTTCTTT,CSIMAPGDATEAFF
TRBJ1-3,.,TRBV28,.,TGTGCCAGTAGCCCTACAGGGAGCTCTGGAGACACCATATATTTT,CASSPTGSSGDTIYF
TRBJ2-1,many,TRBV29-1,.,TGCAGCATTGACGGGGTCGATGAGCAGTTCTTC,CSIDGVDEQFF
TRBJ1-3,few,TRBV30,.,TGTGCCTGGAGTATACTCCCGGCGAGCAACACCATATATTTT,CAWSILPASNTIYF
TRBJ1-2,.,TRBV28,.,TGTGCCAGCAGTTTTTCGGGGGATTATGGCTACACCTTC,CASSFSGDYGYTF
TRBJ2-7,once,TRBV11-2,.,TGTGCCAGGAGTTTAGGGACAAGGGGCGCGGGCTCCTACGAGCAGTACTTC,CARSLGTRGAGSYEQYF
TRBJ2-1,many,TRBV6-6,TRBD2,TGTGCCAGCGGCAAGATAACTAGCGGTTACAATGAGCAGTTCTTC,CASGKITSGYNEQFF
TRBJ2-3,.,TRBV5-1,TRBD2,TGCGCCAGCAGCCAGGGACTAGCGGCATCCACAGATACGCAGTATTTT,CASSQGLAASTDTQYF
TRBJ1-5,.,TRBV21-1,.,TGTGCCATCAGCAAAGTGTATGCGGGTACCAATCAGCCCCAGCATTTT,CAISKVYAGTNQPQHF
TRBJ1-1,many,TRBV13,.,TGTGCCAGCAGCTTAGAGGGCACTGAAGCTTTCTTT,CASSLEGTEAFF
TRBJ1-5,.,TRBV5-6,TRBD1,TGTGCCAGGAGCTGGGGACAGGGGGCAGTGAACAGCAATCAGCCCCAGCATTTT,CARSWGQGAVNSNQPQHF
TRBJ1-6,.,TRBV11-2,.,TGTGCCAGCGGCTTTACACCTGATTCACCCCTCCACTTT,CASGFTPDSPLHF
TRBJ2-6,many,TRBV5-6,.,TGTGCCAGCAGCTTGTTAAACGGGCCAGGGCGGGCCAACGTCCTGACTTTC,CASSLLNGPGRANVLTF
TRBJ2-7,many,TRBV6-1,TRBD1,TGTGCCAGCAGTGAAAGAGGGACAGTCTACGAGCAGTACTTC,CASSERGTVYEQYF